Presented here are 30 T cell receptor beta chains from one specimen sequenced in a study of T cell clonality in common variable immunodeficiency. The data were produced by immunoSEQ multiplex PCR, yet TCRdb's version contains in-frame clones alone and is incomplete. In total the sample includes about 34,000 clones, none of them seen once. No antigen has been identified for these receptors. General observations from the study: In common variable immunodeficiency, TCR beta chains reportedly carried fewer deletions and N-nucleotide insertions.

The sequencing input was peripheral blood mononuclear cells. The receptors come from a human donor with common variable immunodeficiency.

This clone came up many times. The missing CDR3 end, 3 residues past where the read stops, is filled in from the germline J gene. The chain links TRBV7-2 to TRBJ2-3; a weak D match, TRBD1 (5 bases). Germline CDR1 is SGHTA and CDR2 is FQGNSA. CDR3 length: 15 amino acids. V lost 3 bases to trimming and J lost 4 bases, with 14 bases between them. The CDR3 region is CASSLPKGVADTQYF. The CDR3 DNA, read in part, is TGTGCCAGCAGCTTGCCAAAAGGGGTCGCAGATACG.

This clone was recorded many times. This CDR3 is CASSPLAGGPPDTQYF. The covered CDR3 bases are TGTGCCAGCTCACCACTTGCGGGAGGGCCGCCAGATACG. The chain employs TRBV18 and TRBJ2-3; 9 bases match TRBD2. The read ends 3 residues shy of where the CDR3 ends; the end is completed using the germline J gene. Germline V gene data show CDR1 as KGHSH and CDR2 as LQKENI. J lost 4 bases, V lost 1 base, and 6 bases had no gene match. The CDR3 covers 16 residues.

A remark on this clone: The read ends 3 residues early relative to the CDR3; the germline J gene fills the gap. At the DNA level, this CDR3 is encoded by other sequences in the same sample as well. This chain connects TRBV7-9 to TRBJ1-2, with D perhaps matching TRBD1 (6 bases). Germline CDR1 SEHNR, CDR2 FQNEAQ (reference sequence). Trimming stripped 5 bases from V and 4 bases from J, with 14 bases between. The CDR3 consists of 14 residues. The CDR3 reads CASSTTGMIYGYTF. The sequenced part of the CDR3 DNA is TGTGCCAGCAGCACTACAGGGATGATCTATGGC.

Incomplete CDR3 DNA: TGTGCCTGGGGTACCGGGACAGGGGGCCAGCCC. As protein: CAWGTGTGGQP. The whole CDR3 reads CAWGTGTGGQPQHF. The V and J genes are TRBV30 and TRBJ1-5; 12 bases match TRBD1. The read falls 3 residues short of the CDR3 end, and the missing part is taken from the germline J gene. There are 14 residues in the CDR3. V shed 5 bases, J shed 7 bases, and the junction held 6 bases outside the gene matches. Per germline, CDR1 GTSNPN and CDR2 SVGIG (reference sequence).

This clone was counted between two and nine times. The CDR3 end lies 3 residues beyond the end of the read and is filled in from the germline J gene. This rearrangement joins TRBV6-1 to TRBJ2-4; D remains ambiguous. The CDR3 covers 16 residues. CDR1 and CDR2 from the germline V gene are MNHNS and SASEGT. Trimming left V 4 bases short and J 1 base short, with 14 bases between. The CDR3 loop is CASSATLDSAKNIQYF. The covered CDR3 bases are TGTGCCAGCAGTGCAACCCTAGACTCGGCCAAAAACATT.

Note on this clone: The CDR3 end lies 3 residues beyond the end of the read and is filled in from the germline J gene. The chain joins TRBV5-1 to TRBJ1-4; TRBD1 might be the D (5 bases). This CDR3 has 18 residues. Germline lookup yields CDR1 SGHRS and CDR2 YFSETQ. V was trimmed by 1 base and J by 4 bases, leaving 20 bases between them. The CDR3 bases that were read are TGCGCCAGCAGCTTGACCGGCCGGCGACCAGGGCGTAATGAAAAA. It yields the protein CASSLTGRRPGRNEK. The complete CDR3 reads CASSLTGRRPGRNEKLFF.

The sample holds many counts of this clone. The CDR3 goes on 3 residues after the read ends, and that part is filled in from the germline J gene. The same CDR3 also results from other DNA sequences found in this sample. This sequence joins TRBV18 and TRBJ2-6; the match to TRBD1 covers 7 bases. Germline loops: CDR1 KGHSH, CDR2 LQKENI. The CDR3 is 18 residues long. The ends lost 3 bases at V and 0 bases at J; junction bases unmatched: 8. The DNA read from the CDR3 is TGTGCCAGCTCACCCCGCGGACAGGCGAACTCTGGGGCCAACGTC. Its translation is CASSPRGQANSGANV. The full CDR3 sequence reads CASSPRGQANSGANVLTF.

On this clone itself: The read comes to an end 3 residues before the CDR3 does, leaving the germline J gene to fill in the end. The rearrangement uses TRBV30 and TRBJ2-7; 9 nucleotides match TRBD1. CDR3 length: 13 residues. Germline CDR1 GTSNPN, CDR2 SVGIG (reference sequence). Losses at the gene ends were 0 bases for V and 5 bases for J; bases not matched to a gene: 2. Here the CDR3 reads CAWSVNRGHEQYF. Partial CDR3 DNA: TGTGCCTGGAGTGTAAACAGGGGGCACGAG.

Note on this clone: The read falls 3 residues short of the CDR3 end, and the missing part is taken from the germline J gene. The chain uses TRBV10-2 and TRBJ2-3, with 9 bases lining up with TRBD2. Looked up from germline, CDR1 is WSHSY and CDR2 is SAAADI. J was trimmed by 2 bases and V by 11 bases; bases with no gene match: 11. This CDR3 is 15 amino acids long. The CDR3 bases that were read are TGCGCCGTCGCACGTCGACTAGCGGCCACAGATACG. Translating it yields CAVARRLAATDT. The complete CDR3 reads CAVARRLAATDTQYF.

This clone was seen ten or more times. The read gets to within 3 residues of the CDR3 end, and the germline J gene fills in the rest. This chain connects TRBV12-3 or TRBV12-4 to TRBJ1-1; D might be TRBD1 (5 bases). Trimming took 3 bases from V and 2 from J, leaving 10 bases between them. The CDR3 contains 14 residues. The sequenced CDR3 bases are TGTGCCAGCAGTTTCGGGACTTCCAACACTGAA. It encodes CASSFGTSNTE. The whole CDR3 protein reads CASSFGTSNTEAFF.

This clone has ten or more counts. Read coverage stops 3 residues before the CDR3 terminus; the germline J gene supplies the remainder. The rearrangement joins TRBV5-1 to TRBJ2-1; maybe TRBD1 (6 bases). V lost 2 bases to trimming and J lost 5 bases, with 14 bases between them. The CDR3 consists of 15 residues. The germline V gene encodes CDR1 SGHRS and CDR2 YFSETQ. CDR3 DNA, as far as it was read: TGCGCCAGCAGCTTTATCACAGGGACGGACAATGAG. Its translation is CASSFITGTDNE. The complete CDR3 reads CASSFITGTDNEQFF.

With regard to this clone: The DNA ends 3 residues before the CDR3 does, and the rest of the CDR3 is filled in from the germline J gene. V gene TRBV20-1 combines with J gene TRBJ2-7; 9 nucleotides align to TRBD2. This CDR3 has 15 residues. Germline V gene data show CDR1 as DFQATT and CDR2 as SNEGSKA (reference sequence). J lost 3 bases, V lost 6 bases, and 12 bases had no gene match. CDR3 bases read: TGCAGTGCAGGGGGCGGGAGGGCCGTTTTCTACGAG. This gives the protein CSAGGGRAVFYE. The whole CDR3 protein reads CSAGGGRAVFYEQYF.

This clone was detected a few times. With the read ending 3 residues before the CDR3 end, the germline J gene is used to fill in that end. The gene calls are TRBV6-2 or TRBV6-3 and TRBJ2-7; D remains ambiguous. There are 13 residues in the CDR3. Trimming cost V 6 bases and J 4 bases, with 13 bases left between them. Per the germline V gene, CDR1 is MNHEY and CDR2 is SVGEGT. The covered CDR3 bases are TGTGCCAGCAGAGACTGGGTCGGGTACGAG. Translating it yields CASRDWVGYE. Given in full, the CDR3 is CASRDWVGYEQYF.

This clone has just a few counts. The read ends 3 residues shy of where the CDR3 ends; the end is completed using the germline J gene. This specimen includes other DNA sequences encoding the same CDR3. V is TRBV6-2 or TRBV6-3 and J is TRBJ2-3; TRBD2 matches at 12 bases. V shed 8 bases, J shed 1 base, and the junction held 1 base outside the gene matches. Germline values: CDR1 MNHEY, CDR2 SVGEGT. The CDR3 is 14 residues long. The CDR3 protein is CASRLAGGTDTQYF. The CDR3 bases that were read are TGTGCCAGCCGACTAGCGGGAGGCACAGATACG.

This clone appeared many times. The read ends 3 residues before the CDR3 terminus; that terminus is restored from the germline J gene. The rearrangement links TRBV20-1 to TRBJ1-2; D gene unclear. The CDR3 sequence is 14 residues long. The ends were cut back, 0 bases at V and 3 bases at J, with 11 bases in the middle. The germline V gene has CDR1 DFQATT and CDR2 SNEGSKA (reference sequence). CDR3 protein: CSAREWGADYGYTF. The sequenced part of the CDR3 DNA is TGCAGTGCTAGAGAGTGGGGAGCGGACTATGGC.

The CDR3 region is CASSIATRDYRGYTF. CDR3 DNA (partial): TGTGCCAGTAGTATAGCAACCAGGGACTATCGTGGC. The chain employs TRBV19 and TRBJ1-2; D might be TRBD1 (5 bases). The observed sequence ends 3 residues before the CDR3 terminus, with the missing tail filled in from the germline J gene. Germline CDR1 reads LNHDA; CDR2 reads SQIVND (reference sequence). This CDR3 has 15 residues. The germline V and J ends were trimmed by 1 base and 7 bases, with 16 bases remaining between them.

In its sample, this clone was seen a few times. Coverage ceases 3 residues before the CDR3 finishes, and the germline J gene fills in the end. The chain links TRBV11-2 to TRBJ1-2, with TRBD1 matching over 7 bases. The CDR3 spans 13 residues. The germline V gene encodes CDR1 SGHAT and CDR2 FQNNGV. V was pared by 5 bases and J by 4 bases, with 4 bases of the junction left unmatched. The CDR3 spells CASSRDRVYGYTF. CDR3 DNA, as far as it was read: TGTGCCAGCAGCCGAGACAGGGTCTATGGC. The entire variable domain, with the rest obtained from reference TRBV11-2 and TRBJ1-2, is as follows: EAGVAQSPRYKIIEKRQSVAFWCNPISGHATLYWYQQILGQGPKLLIQFQNNGVVDDSQLPKDRFSAERLKGVDSTLKIQPAKLEDSAVYLCASSRDRVYGYTFGSGTRLTVV.

Worth noting for this clone: The CDR3 end falls 3 residues outside the read, so it is completed with the germline J gene. The chain couples TRBV7-2 to TRBJ1-2; 7 nucleotides align to TRBD1. The CDR3 consists of 16 residues. Germline V gene sequence: CDR1 SGHTA, CDR2 FQGNSA. Losses at the gene ends were 0 bases for V and 6 bases for J; bases not matched to a gene: 10. CDR3 sequence reads: CASSLAVLQGGNGYTF. Partial CDR3 DNA: TGTGCCAGCAGCTTAGCAGTATTGCAGGGGGGAAATGGC. Full variable domain (remainder filled in from reference TRBV7-2 and TRBJ1-2): GAGVSQSPSNKVTEKGKDVELRCDPISGHTALYWYRQSLGQGLEFLIYFQGNSAPDKSGLPSDRFSAERTGGSVSTLTIQRTQQEDSAVYLCASSLAVLQGGNGYTFGSGTRLTVV.

Ten or more counts support this clone. CDR3 sequence: CASSPGLAGGWTDTQYF. Incomplete CDR3 DNA: TGTGCCAGCAGCCCGGGACTAGCGGGAGGGTGGACAGATACG. The V and J genes are TRBV7-3 and TRBJ2-3, with TRBD2 matching 16 bases. The read terminates 3 residues ahead of where the CDR3 ends, so the germline J gene completes it. The V segment lost 5 bases and the J segment 3 bases; nucleotides outside the gene matches: 5. Per germline, CDR1 SGHTA and CDR2 FQGTGA. The CDR3 is 17 amino acids.

In regard to this clone: With the read ending 3 residues before the CDR3 end, the germline J gene is used to fill in that end. The chain has TRBV19 and TRBJ2-1; TRBD2 matches 14 bases. V lost 8 bases to trimming and J lost 7 bases; unmatched junction nucleotides: 4. Germline loops: CDR1 LNHDA, CDR2 SQIVND (reference sequence). The length of the CDR3 is 14 residues. CDR3 sequence reads: CASRRTSGRNEQFF. Incomplete CDR3 DNA: TGTGCCAGTCGCCGGACTAGCGGGAGGAATGAG.

A remark on this clone: The CDR3 end falls 3 residues outside the read, so it is completed with the germline J gene. The chain couples TRBV30 to TRBJ1-1; 7 bases fit TRBD1. The CDR3 runs 13 residues. The trim removed 0 bases at V and 4 bases at J, leaving 2 bases unmatched. CDR1 is GTSNPN and CDR2 is SVGIG in the germline V gene (reference sequence). Here the CDR3 reads CAWSVDRVTEAFF. CDR3 bases read: TGTGCCTGGAGTGTAGACAGGGTCACTGAA.

In this sample, this clone turned up many times. The CDR3 goes on 3 residues after the read ends, and that part is filled in from the germline J gene. The chain uses TRBV7-8 and TRBJ2-2; D possibly corresponds to TRBD1 (6 bases). Germline V gene data show CDR1 as SGHVS and CDR2 as FQNEAQ. The CDR3 loop spans 12 amino acids. The V end was cut by 6 bases, the J end by 6 bases, with 8 bases between. CDR3 protein: CASRQGSGELFF. Partial CDR3 DNA: TGTGCCAGCAGACAGGGTTCCGGGGAG.

This clone was seen ten or more times. The read halts 3 residues ahead of the CDR3 end, with the missing end drawn from the germline J gene. The V gene is TRBV28, the J gene TRBJ2-2, with 8 bases that match TRBD2. After removal of 6 bases from V and 2 bases from J, the junction contained 11 bases not matched to a gene. Germline V gene data show CDR1 as MDHEN and CDR2 as SYDVKM. This CDR3 has 17 residues. CDR3 DNA (partial): TGTGCCAGCAGCCGTGGGTACAGCGGGGGCAACACCGGGGAG. This translates into CASSRGYSGGNTGE. The CDR3 in full is CASSRGYSGGNTGELFF.

As regards this clone: The observed sequence ends 3 residues before the CDR3 terminus, with the missing tail filled in from the germline J gene. This chain joins TRBV19 and TRBJ1-5; D may be TRBD1 (6 bases). Germline V lookup: CDR1 LNHDA, CDR2 SQIVND (reference sequence). The CDR3 has 12 residues. The CDR3 spells CASLQGGGPQHF. The CDR3 bases that were read are TGTGCCAGTTTACAGGGAGGAGGTCCC. The variable domain in full, completed from reference TRBV19 and TRBJ1-5, reads DGGITQSPKYLFRKEGQNVTLSCEQNLNHDAMYWYRQDPGQGLRLIYYSQIVNDFQKGDIAEGYSVSREKKESFPLTVTSAQKNPTAFYLCASLQGGGPQHFGDGTRLSIL.

In the case of this clone: Sequencing ends 3 residues short of the CDR3 end; the germline J gene provides the rest. The rearrangement uses TRBV5-1 and TRBJ2-7, with 13 nucleotides matching TRBD2. Trimming removed 3 bases from V and 0 bases from J; junction bases left unmatched: 6. The CDR3 is 17 amino acids. The germline V gene has CDR1 SGHRS and CDR2 YFSETQ. The CDR3: CASSSTRTSGSSYEQYF. CDR3 DNA (partial): TGCGCCAGCAGCTCGACCCGGACTAGCGGGAGCTCCTACGAG.

This clone was recorded a few times. The read falls 3 residues short of the CDR3 end, and the missing part is taken from the germline J gene. V and J are TRBV19 and TRBJ1-3; D is unresolved. The germline V gene encodes CDR1 LNHDA and CDR2 SQIVND (reference sequence). V gave up 6 bases and J gave up 4 bases, with 10 bases separating them. The CDR3 runs to 13 residues. The CDR3 DNA, read in part, is TGTGCCAGTAGCCCCTGGGCCGGAAACACC. Protein product: CASSPWAGNT. The whole CDR3 sequence is CASSPWAGNTIYF.

In its sample, this clone was seen many times. The CDR3 protein is CASSPGRGLYEQYF. CDR3 DNA, as far as it was read: TGCGCCAGCAGCCCGGGGCGGGGGCTCTACGAG. The rearrangement uses TRBV5-1 and TRBJ2-7, with D maybe TRBD2 (7 bases). The read gets to within 3 residues of the CDR3 end, and the germline J gene fills in the rest. The length of the CDR3 is 14 residues. Germline V gene data show CDR1 as SGHRS and CDR2 as YFSETQ. The germline V and J ends were trimmed by 4 bases and 3 bases, with 14 bases remaining between them.

In its sample, this clone was seen a few times. The read stops 3 residues short of the end of the CDR3; the missing end is completed from the germline J gene. The chain employs TRBV2 and TRBJ1-6; the D is unclear. Germline-derived CDR1 and CDR2 are SNHLY and FYNNEI. The germline V and J ends were trimmed by 4 bases and 7 bases, with 14 bases remaining between them. The CDR3 runs to 15 residues. The sequenced part of the CDR3 DNA is TGTGCCAGCAGTGGACGACCCGGAGGGAATTCACCC. The encoded protein is CASSGRPGGNSP. In full, the CDR3 reads CASSGRPGGNSPLHF.

This clone occurred many times. Read coverage stops 3 residues before the CDR3 terminus; the germline J gene supplies the remainder. The chain is built from TRBV7-8 and TRBJ2-7, with D perhaps matching TRBD2 (5 bases). The germline V gene has CDR1 SGHVS and CDR2 FQNEAQ. This CDR3 is built from 14 residues. Trimming took off 1 base at V and 3 bases at J, with 10 bases between the two ends. The sequenced part of the CDR3 DNA is TGTGCCAGCAGCTTAGACCCGGGGTACTACGAG. Protein sequence: CASSLDPGYYE. The full CDR3 is CASSLDPGYYEQYF.

This clone was counted many times. Read coverage stops 3 residues before the CDR3 terminus; the germline J gene supplies the remainder. The chain has TRBV28 and TRBJ1-1, with D perhaps matching TRBD1 (6 bases). CDR3 length equals 11 residues. With 8 bases removed from V and 7 bases from J, the gap between germline ends came to 11 bases. CDR1 MDHEN and CDR2 SYDVKM come from the germline V gene. The CDR3 loop reads CASGTGSEAFF. CDR3 DNA, as far as it was read: TGTGCCAGCGGAACAGGGAGTGAA.